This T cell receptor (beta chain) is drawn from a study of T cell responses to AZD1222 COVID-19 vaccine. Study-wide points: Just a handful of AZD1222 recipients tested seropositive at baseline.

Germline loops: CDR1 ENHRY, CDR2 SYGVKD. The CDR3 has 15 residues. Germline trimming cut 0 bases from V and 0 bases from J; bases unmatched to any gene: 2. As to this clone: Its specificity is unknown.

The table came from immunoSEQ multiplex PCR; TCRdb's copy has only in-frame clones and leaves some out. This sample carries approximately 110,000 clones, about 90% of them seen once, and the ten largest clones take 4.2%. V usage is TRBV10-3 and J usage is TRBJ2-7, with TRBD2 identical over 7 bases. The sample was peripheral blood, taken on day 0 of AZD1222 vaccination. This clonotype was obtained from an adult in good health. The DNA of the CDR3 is TGTGCCATCAGTGAGTCGCGGGGGTACTCCTACGAGCAGTACTTC. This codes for CAISESRGYSYEQYF.